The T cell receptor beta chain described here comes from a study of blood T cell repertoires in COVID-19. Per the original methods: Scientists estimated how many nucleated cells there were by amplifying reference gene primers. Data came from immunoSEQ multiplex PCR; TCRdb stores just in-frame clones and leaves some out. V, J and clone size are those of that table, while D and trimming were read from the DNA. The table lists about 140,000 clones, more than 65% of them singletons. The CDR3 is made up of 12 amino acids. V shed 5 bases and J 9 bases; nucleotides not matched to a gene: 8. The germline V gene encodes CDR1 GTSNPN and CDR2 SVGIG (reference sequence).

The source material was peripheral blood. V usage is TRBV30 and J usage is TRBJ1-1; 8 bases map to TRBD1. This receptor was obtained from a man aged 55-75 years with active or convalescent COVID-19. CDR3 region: CAWGRTGQQAFF. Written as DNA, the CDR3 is TGTGCCTGGGGACGGACAGGGCAGCAAGCTTTCTTT.